The 8 T cell receptor beta chains presented below share a single source sample, sequenced in a study of shared clonotypes between healthy human individuals. CD45RO-negative CD8 cells positively selected for CCR7 made up the naive population, which excluded terminally differentiated effector memory CD45RA+ cells. TCRdb's copy holds only in-frame clones and misses some; the assay was immunoSEQ multiplex PCR. The sample gives around 2,000,000 clones, over 85% of which show up once; 0.9% to 1.4% is in the top ten. Sequencing was carried out using naive CD8+ T cells sorted from blood. These receptors all come from a man between 18 and 29 years old in good health.

The V gene is TRBV27, the J gene TRBJ1-4; D may be TRBD1 (5 bases). The CDR3 is made up of 14 amino acids. Germline V gene lookup returns CDR1 MNHEY and CDR2 SMNVEV (reference sequence). Between the trimmed V and J ends, which lost 6 bases and 8 bases, there was a span of 16 bases. The CDR3 nucleotides read TGTGCCAGCAGGATGGGACTGAACGCAGAAAAACTGTTTTTT. Its translation: CASRMGLNAEKLFF.

The rearrangement links TRBV13 to TRBJ2-5; D may be TRBD2 (6 bases). Germline V gene data show CDR1 as PRHDT and CDR2 as FYEKMQ (reference sequence). This CDR3 spans 14 amino acids. The ends were cut back, 4 bases at V and 1 base at J, with 10 bases in the middle. The CDR3 DNA reads TGTGCCAGCAGCTACCGGGACTTCCAAGAGACCCAGTACTTC. Encoded protein: CASSYRDFQETQYF. The full variable domain, completed using reference TRBV13 and TRBJ2-5, is AAGVIQSPRHLIKEKRETATLKCYPIPRHDTVYWYQQGPGQDPQFLISFYEKMQSDKGSIPDRFSAQQFSDYHSELNMSSLELGDSALYFCASSYRDFQETQYFGPGTRLLVL.

The chain carries TRBV5-6 and TRBJ2-7; 7 bases match TRBD1. The germline V gene encodes CDR1 SGHDT and CDR2 YYEEEE. The CDR3 has 13 residues. The V and J ends lost 5 bases and 2 bases, in that order; junction bases with no gene match: 4. The CDR3 DNA is TGTGCCAGCAGGGAGCAGGGGGCCTACGAGCAGTACTTC. It encodes CASREQGAYEQYF.

Notes on this clone: Other DNA sequences of this sample code for an identical CDR3. V gene TRBV5-1 combines with J gene TRBJ2-7; TRBD2 might be the D (5 bases). V was pared by 0 bases and J by 2 bases, with 6 bases between. In germline, CDR1 is SGHRS, CDR2 YFSETQ. CDR3 length equals 13 residues. CDR3 in DNA: TGCGCCAGCAGCTTGGGACTACCCTACGAGCAGTACTTC. Residues: CASSLGLPYEQYF.

The rearrangement joins TRBV19 to TRBJ2-7, with TRBD1 identical over 8 bases. CDR3 length: 17 amino acids. V lost 0 bases and J lost 2; bases outside the gene matches: 9. CDR1 is LNHDA and CDR2 is SQIVND in the germline V gene (reference sequence). CDR3 DNA sequence: TGTGCCAGTAGTATAGATCACTACAGGGGGGAACCCTACGAGCAGTACTTC. Its translation: CASSIDHYRGEPYEQYF. The full variable domain, in which reference TRBV19 and TRBJ2-7 provide the parts outside the CDR3, is DGGITQSPKYLFRKEGQNVTLSCEQNLNHDAMYWYRQDPGQGLRLIYYSQIVNDFQKGDIAEGYSVSREKKESFPLTVTSAQKNPTAFYLCASSIDHYRGEPYEQYFGPGTRLTVT.

This sequence joins TRBV15 and TRBJ2-6; 7 positions agree with TRBD1. In germline, CDR1 is LNHNV, CDR2 YYDKDF (reference sequence). The CDR3 runs to 13 residues. Germline trimming cut 9 bases from V and 5 bases from J; bases unmatched to any gene: 4. The CDR3 reads CATRQGWANVLTF. CDR3 nucleotide sequence: TGTGCCACAAGACAGGGCTGGGCCAACGTCCTGACTTTC.

The V call is TRBV9, the J call TRBJ2-4; D not resolved. The CDR3 runs 13 residues. The germline V and J ends were trimmed by 0 bases and 9 bases, with 10 bases remaining between them. CDR1 and CDR2 (germline): SGDLS, YYNGEE. CDR3 nucleotides: TGTGCCAGCAGCGTAGCCGAGTGGGGCATTCAGTACTTC. The encoded protein is CASSVAEWGIQYF.

The chain joins TRBV19 to TRBJ1-2; 8 nucleotides line up with TRBD1. V lost 3 bases to trimming and J lost 3 bases; unmatched junction nucleotides: 9. The length of the CDR3 is 16 residues. CDR1 is LNHDA, CDR2 SQIVND, per germline (reference sequence). The CDR3 reads CASSMDREFVDYGYTF. The CDR3 coding sequence is TGTGCCAGTAGTATGGACAGGGAGTTCGTCGACTATGGCTACACCTTC.